In this sample, the clone carrying this T cell receptor (beta chain) turned up a few times. Antigen specificity is unknown. The V gene's germline CDR1 is SGHVS and CDR2 FNYEAQ. Trimming pared 1 base from V and 2 bases from J, leaving 13 bases between. The CDR3 covers 16 residues. A multiplex PCR was run with 60 Vbeta primers and 13 Jbeta primers. Here immunoSEQ multiplex PCR was the method, and the copy in TCRdb shows in-frame clones only, minus some. Counted here are 100,000 to 150,000 clones, about 16% occurring once; the ten biggest clones make up under 2.5%. The data stem from a study of cytomegalovirus exposure and HLA in healthy donors. Findings of the study overall: Indistinguishability led to the exclusion of some V segments, TRBV6-2 and TRBV6-3 included.

This sequence joins TRBV7-6 and TRBJ2-3; D is undetermined. Sequencing used PBMCs. This sequence was found in a woman between 18 and 29 years old in good health and CMV-seronegative. The CDR3 region has the DNA TGTGCCAGCAGCTTAGTTTCGGAGCTACCCACAGATACGCAGTATTTT. It encodes CASSLVSELPTDTQYF.